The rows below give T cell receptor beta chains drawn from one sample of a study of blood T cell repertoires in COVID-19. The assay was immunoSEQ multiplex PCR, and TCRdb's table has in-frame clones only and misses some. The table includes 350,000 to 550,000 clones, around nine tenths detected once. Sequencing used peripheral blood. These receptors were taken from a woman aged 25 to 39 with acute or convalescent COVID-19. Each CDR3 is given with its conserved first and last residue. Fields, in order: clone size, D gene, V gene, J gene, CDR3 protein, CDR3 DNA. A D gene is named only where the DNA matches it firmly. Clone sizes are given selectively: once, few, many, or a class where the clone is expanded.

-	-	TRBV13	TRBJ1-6	CASSLYRGNSPLHF	TGTGCCAGCAGCTTATATAGAGGGAATTCACCCCTCCACTTT
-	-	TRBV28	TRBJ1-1	CASNTGTEAFF	TGTGCCAGCAACACAGGCACTGAAGCTTTCTTT
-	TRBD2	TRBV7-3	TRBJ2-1	CASSPSGSSYNEQFF	TGTGCCAGCAGCCCTAGCGGGAGCTCCTACAATGAGCAGTTCTTC
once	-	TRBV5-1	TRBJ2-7	CASSLAGRTYEQYF	TGCGCCAGCAGCTTGGCGGGGAGAACCTACGAGCAGTACTTC
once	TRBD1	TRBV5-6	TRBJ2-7	CASSLAMTGSSYEQYF	TGTGCCAGCAGCTTGGCCATGACAGGGAGCTCCTACGAGCAGTACTTC
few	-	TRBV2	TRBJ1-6	CASSDHSSSYNSPLHF	TGTGCCAGCAGTGATCATTCGAGCTCCTATAATTCACCCCTCCACTTT
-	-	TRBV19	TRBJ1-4	CASSTGPNEKLFF	TGTGCCAGTAGCACAGGGCCAAATGAAAAACTGTTTTTT
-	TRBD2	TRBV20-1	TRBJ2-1	CSASWLAGTNPESPSSYNEQFF	TGCAGTGCTAGTTGGCTAGCGGGGACCAATCCGGAGTCCCCGAGCTCCTACAATGAGCAGTTCTTC
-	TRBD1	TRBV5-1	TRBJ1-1	CASSLAAQGQINTEAFF	TGCGCCAGCAGCTTAGCAGCCCAGGGACAGATTAACACTGAAGCTTTCTTT
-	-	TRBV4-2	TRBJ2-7	CASSQEGTENEQYF	TGTGCCAGCAGCCAAGAAGGGACTGAGAACGAGCAGTACTTC
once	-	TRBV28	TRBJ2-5	CASQKGGSQETQYF	TGTGCCAGTCAGAAAGGGGGTAGCCAAGAGACCCAGTACTTC
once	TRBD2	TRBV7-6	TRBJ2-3	CASSFPGLGSGADTQYF	TGTGCCAGCAGCTTCCCGGGACTAGGGAGTGGGGCAGATACGCAGTATTTT
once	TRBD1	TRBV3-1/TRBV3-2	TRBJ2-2	CASSRPGTGVTGELFF	TGTGCCAGCAGCAGACCCGGGACAGGGGTGACCGGGGAGCTGTTTTTT
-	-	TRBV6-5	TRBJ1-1	CASSLQGSNTEAFF	TGTGCCAGCAGTTTACAGGGATCGAACACTGAAGCTTTCTTT
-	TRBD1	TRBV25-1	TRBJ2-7	CASTVSGQGRDEQYF	TGTGCCAGCACAGTATCGGGACAGGGGAGGGACGAGCAGTACTTC
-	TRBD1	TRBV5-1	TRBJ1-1	CASSLTGDNTEAFF	TGCGCCAGCAGCTTAACAGGGGACAACACTGAAGCTTTCTTT
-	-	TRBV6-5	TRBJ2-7	CASSQERVTYEQYF	TGTGCCAGCAGCCAAGAGAGGGTGACCTACGAGCAGTACTTC
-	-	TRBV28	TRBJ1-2	CASSLGLRERYTF	TGTGCCAGCAGTTTAGGTCTACGGGAGCGCTACACCTTC
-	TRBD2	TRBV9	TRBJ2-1	CASSGPFSGGYQEVYNEQFF	TGTGCCAGCAGCGGACCGTTTAGCGGGGGTTACCAAGAAGTTTACAATGAGCAGTTCTTC
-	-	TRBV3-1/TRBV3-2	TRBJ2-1	CASSQGKEGFRNEQFF	TGTGCCAGCAGCCAAGGAAAGGAGGGCTTTAGAAATGAGCAGTTCTTC
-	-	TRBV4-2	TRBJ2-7	CASSQAAGQVAREQYF	TGTGCCAGCAGCCAAGCTGCTGGGCAGGTCGCCCGCGAGCAGTACTTC
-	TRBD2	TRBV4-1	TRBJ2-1	CASSRRLAGGNNNEQFF	TGCGCCAGCAGCCGAAGACTAGCGGGGGGGAACAACAATGAGCAGTTCTTC
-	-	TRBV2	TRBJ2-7	CASRADSYEQYF	TGTGCCAGCAGGGCGGACAGTTACGAGCAGTACTTC
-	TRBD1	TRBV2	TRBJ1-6	CASRAGQGLKGSPLHF	TGTGCCAGCAGGGCGGGACAGGGATTGAAAGGTTCACCCCTCCACTTT
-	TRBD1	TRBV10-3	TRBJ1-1	CAISESGPEGATEAFF	TGTGCCATCAGTGAGTCAGGGCCGGAGGGGGCCACTGAAGCTTTCTTT
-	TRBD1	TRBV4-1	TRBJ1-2	CASSRDRGQAYGYTF	TGCGCCAGCAGCCGCGACAGGGGGCAGGCCTATGGCTACACCTTC
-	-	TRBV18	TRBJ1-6	CASSADPKLLNSPLHF	TGTGCCAGCTCGGCGGATCCTAAACTCCTCAATTCACCCCTCCACTTT
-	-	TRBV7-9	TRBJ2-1	CASSFYRATSYNEQFF	TGTGCCAGCAGCTTTTACAGGGCCACCTCCTACAATGAGCAGTTCTTC
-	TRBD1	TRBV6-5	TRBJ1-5	CASSLDRDGQPQHF	TGTGCCAGCAGCCTAGACAGGGACGGTCAGCCCCAGCATTTT
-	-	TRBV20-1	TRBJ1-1	CSASSGGIEAFF	TGCAGTGCTAGTTCGGGGGGGATTGAAGCTTTCTTT
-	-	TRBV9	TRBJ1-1	CASSARPAAGTEAFF	TGTGCCAGCAGCGCTCGACCCGCGGCGGGCACTGAAGCTTTCTTT
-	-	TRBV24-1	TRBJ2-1	CASGSGLGGVNEQFF	TGTGCCAGCGGCTCGGGTCTTGGGGGCGTGAATGAGCAGTTCTTC
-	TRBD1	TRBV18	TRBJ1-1	CASSPGTGGRTEAFF	TGTGCCAGCTCACCCGGGACAGGGGGAAGAACTGAAGCTTTCTTT
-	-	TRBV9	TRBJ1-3	CASSGRVSSSGNTIYF	TGTGCCAGCAGCGGACGGGTCTCGAGCTCTGGAAACACCATATATTTT